The entry below gives a single T cell receptor (beta chain) sequence along with its context. Its matching antigen is unknown. This sample was taken from a study of T cell responses to AZD1222 COVID-19 vaccine. Study as a whole: Second doses at about 4 or about 12 weeks were pooled. Study findings and constraints: Among the donors, most were white British and more were female, and clonal diversity was possibly underestimated. Spike regions recognized by vaccine-associated CD4 TCRs spanned the protein, led by 160-218 and 743-854. Among AZD1222 vaccinees, only 5 to 7 were seropositive at baseline.

Using immunoSEQ multiplex PCR, the repertoire was profiled, and TCRdb retains in-frame clones only, with some absent. The sample consists of 150,000 or so clones, about 89% of them appearing once. The CDR3 length is 13 residues. Germline values: CDR1 SNHLY, CDR2 FYNNEI. V lost 7 bases and J 0 bases, leaving 7 bases between the germline ends. The chain uses TRBV2 and TRBJ2-1; D not resolved. Sequences were derived from peripheral blood, sampled on day 0 of AZD1222 vaccination. The source of this sequence is an adult in good health. DNA for the CDR3: TGTGCCAGCACCTCAAGCTCCTACAATGAGCAGTTCTTC. Protein product: CASTSSSYNEQFF.